This is a list of T cell receptor beta chains from one sample in a study of follicular helper T cells after annual influenza vaccination. Sequencing used immunoSEQ multiplex PCR; TCRdb keeps in-frame clones, though not all of them. The sample includes about 510 clones, 83% seen only once; the top ten take 6% to 7.5%. Sequencing was performed on CXCR5+ CD38+ circulating T follicular helper cells from blood, taken on the day of influenza vaccination. These receptor sequences come from an adult who received the influenza vaccine. CDR3s include the opening cysteine and the closing phenylalanine or tryptophan. A D gene is named only where the DNA matches it firmly. Not all rows give a size; the values are once, few, many and, for expanded clones, a class.

TRBV4-1	NA	NA	TRBJ2-2	CASSQEGTGARTGELFF	TGCGCCAGCAGCCAAGAAGGAACGGGTGCTCGGACGGGGGAGCTGTTTTTT
TRBV4-1	NA	few	TRBJ1-5	CASSPRTVDSNQPQHF	TGCGCCAGCAGCCCGCGGACCGTGGATAGCAATCAGCCCCAGCATTTT
TRBV9	TRBD1	NA	TRBJ1-4	CASSVGGTGGEKLFF	TGTGCCAGCAGCGTAGGTGGGACAGGAGGAGAAAAACTGTTTTTT
TRBV18	NA	NA	TRBJ2-1	CASSLGYSYNEQFF	TGTGCCAGCTCACTTGGATACTCATACAATGAGCAGTTCTTC
TRBV6-1	NA	NA	TRBJ2-7	CASAFSYEQYF	TGTGCCAGCGCATTTAGCTACGAGCAGTACTTC
TRBV7-2	TRBD2	NA	TRBJ2-7	CASSLEGGASGYEQYF	TGTGCCAGCAGCTTAGAGGGAGGGGCCTCCGGGTACGAGCAGTACTTC
TRBV5-1	NA	NA	TRBJ2-3	CASSLYRSADTQYF	TGCGCCAGCAGCTTGTATAGGAGCGCAGATACGCAGTATTTT
TRBV7-2	TRBD1	NA	TRBJ2-7	CASSQGQGNIHEQYF	TGTGCCAGCAGCCAAGGACAGGGGAACATCCACGAGCAGTACTTC
TRBV2	NA	NA	TRBJ2-1	CASKATSSYNEQFF	TGTGCCAGCAAAGCCACTAGCTCCTACAATGAGCAGTTCTTC
TRBV10-3	NA	NA	TRBJ1-1	CAIRPGALNTEAFF	TGTGCCATTCGGCCGGGGGCCCTGAACACTGAAGCTTTCTTT
TRBV19	NA	NA	TRBJ2-3	CASSWEVRSTDTQYF	TGTGCCAGTAGCTGGGAGGTGAGGTCCACAGATACGCAGTATTTT
TRBV18	TRBD1	NA	TRBJ1-5	CASSLGQGGNQPQHF	TGTGCCAGCTCCCTCGGACAGGGCGGCAATCAGCCCCAGCATTTT
TRBV18	TRBD1	few	TRBJ1-6	CASSPLPTGGGSPLHF	TGTGCCAGCTCCCCCTTGCCGACAGGGGGCGGTTCACCCCTCCACTTT
TRBV13	NA	NA	TRBJ1-3	CASSLTSGNTIYF	TGTGCCAGCAGCTTAACCTCTGGAAACACCATATATTTT
TRBV9	NA	NA	TRBJ2-5	CASSVAMTETQYF	TGTGCCAGCAGCGTAGCTATGACGGAGACCCAGTACTTC
TRBV6-1	TRBD1	NA	TRBJ1-4	CASVRGTGGFEKLFF	TGTGCCAGCGTCAGAGGGACAGGGGGTTTTGAAAAACTGTTTTTT
TRBV6-1	TRBD1	once	TRBJ2-1	CASTWDSMTYNEQFF	TGTGCCAGCACTTGGGACAGTATGACCTACAATGAGCAGTTCTTC
TRBV7-9	TRBD1	NA	TRBJ1-4	CASSFGQGVEKLFF	TGTGCCAGCAGCTTCGGCCAGGGGGTCGAAAAACTGTTTTTT
TRBV2	TRBD1	few	TRBJ2-7	CASSTGTGPGEQYF	TGTGCCAGCTCAACCGGGACAGGCCCTGGCGAGCAGTACTTC
TRBV2	NA	once	TRBJ2-7	CASSVLSSYEQYF	TGTGCCAGCAGTGTCCTTAGCTCCTACGAGCAGTACTTC
TRBV5-6	TRBD1	NA	TRBJ2-3	CASSLGSGQSDTQYF	TGTGCCAGCAGCTTGGGGTCGGGACAGTCGGATACGCAGTATTTT
TRBV27	NA	NA	TRBJ2-3	CASSLDHTDTQYF	TGTGCCAGCAGTTTAGACCACACAGATACGCAGTATTTT
TRBV5-1	NA	NA	TRBJ1-1	CASSLAAGRKNTEAFF	TGCGCCAGCAGCCTCGCAGCAGGACGGAAGAACACTGAAGCTTTCTTT
TRBV6-1	NA	NA	TRBJ2-1	CASSEAGGLARISYNEQFF	TGTGCCAGCAGTGAAGCAGGTGGTCTAGCCCGGATCTCCTACAATGAGCAGTTCTTC
TRBV27	NA	NA	TRBJ2-1	CASRDLSLGEQFF	TGTGCCAGCAGAGACCTCAGCCTGGGTGAGCAGTTCTTC
TRBV5-1	NA	few	TRBJ2-7	CASSLDGREQYF	TGCGCCAGCAGCTTGGACGGGCGGGAGCAGTACTTC
TRBV27	NA	NA	TRBJ1-5	CASRSSQYSGNQPQHF	TGTGCCAGCAGATCGAGCCAGTATAGCGGCAATCAGCCCCAGCATTTT
TRBV29-1	TRBD1	NA	TRBJ1-1	CSVRRQGNTEAFF	TGCAGCGTTCGGAGACAGGGGAACACTGAAGCTTTCTTT
TRBV19	TRBD1	NA	TRBJ1-3	CASSRGGSGNTIYF	TGTGCCAGTAGCAGGGGGGGCTCTGGAAACACCATATATTTT
TRBV5-4	TRBD1	NA	TRBJ2-3	CASSLARGSDTQYF	TGTGCCAGCAGCTTGGCCAGGGGGTCAGATACGCAGTATTTT
TRBV27	NA	NA	TRBJ1-5	CASSLLGNRGGNQPQHF	TGTGCCAGCAGTTTATTAGGCAACCGAGGGGGCAATCAGCCCCAGCATTTT
TRBV11-3	NA	NA	TRBJ2-3	CASSLDRGTDTQYF	TGTGCCAGCAGCTTAGACCGGGGCACAGATACGCAGTATTTT
TRBV30	TRBD2	NA	TRBJ2-7	CAWSVPSGRGSGQYF	TGTGCCTGGAGTGTTCCGAGCGGGAGAGGCTCCGGACAGTACTTC
TRBV29-1	TRBD1	NA	TRBJ2-1	CSVMTGGYEVNEQFF	TGCAGCGTTATGACAGGGGGCTATGAAGTAAATGAGCAGTTCTTC
TRBV2	NA	NA	TRBJ1-3	CASRGGSPGNTIYF	TGTGCCAGCAGGGGGGGGAGCCCTGGAAACACCATATATTTT
TRBV28	NA	once	TRBJ1-5	CASSPMGENQPQHF	TGTGCCAGCAGTCCTATGGGGGAGAATCAGCCCCAGCATTTT
TRBV7-2	NA	NA	TRBJ2-5	CASSGVETQYF	TGTGCCAGCAGCGGAGTGGAGACCCAGTACTTC
TRBV5-1	TRBD1	NA	TRBJ1-1	CASSVEPGQQNTEAFF	TGCGCCAGCAGCGTGGAACCGGGACAGCAGAACACTGAAGCTTTCTTT
TRBV5-6	TRBD2	NA	TRBJ2-7	CASSPTSGGGFFREQYF	TGTGCCAGCAGCCCGACTAGCGGGGGCGGCTTTTTCCGCGAGCAGTACTTC
TRBV5-1	TRBD1	NA	TRBJ1-1	CASSFGTGRNTEAFF	TGCGCCAGCAGCTTCGGGACAGGCAGGAACACTGAAGCTTTCTTT